Listed below are T cell receptor beta chains from one sample, sequenced in a study of T cells in Graves' hyperthyroidism and ophthalmopathy. TCRdb called the multiplex PCR reads again in MiXCR, with one record for every CDR3 protein. The table records around 350,000 distinct CDR3 sequences, 17% of them present only once. Sequencing used blood. The receptor source for this set is a woman aged 30 to 39 with Graves' hyperthyroidism that later progressed to Graves' ophthalmopathy. Each CDR3 is given without its conserved first and last residue. Fields, in order: clone size, V gene, CDR3 protein. Only some rows state a clone size, as once, few, many or a class for expanded clones.

>many|TRBV11-2
ASSLETGFGETQY
>-|TRBV28
ASSMVAGSDTQY
>many|TRBV10-3
AITDVPNSPLH
>many|TRBV2
ASRIGTAYNYGYT
>once|TRBV14
ASSQVLAGVTHEQF
>many|TRBV24-1
ATSDATSGGYSSYNEQF
>-|TRBV4-1
ASSQVDSDVYGYT
>few|TRBV10-3
ATTGTSEDTRY
>many|TRBV7-6
ASSPSGFTYEQY
>-|TRBV20-1
SASPSFKGDSEAF
>many|TRBV27
ASSLSLNPRDTQY
>many|TRBV10-3
AIRTDNYGYT
>many|TRBV6-1
ASSEQQGYSYGYT
>many|TRBV5-6
ASRYGLATDTQY
>many|TRBV18
ASSPAGRGYGYT
>many|TRBV2
ASSEMGIDGYT
>many|TRBV27
ASSLRGDRGLHEQY
>few|TRBV12-3/TRBV12-4
ASSSGAGEETQY
>many|TRBV19
ASGPEGALNTEAF
>many|TRBV28
ASSLPQDRVRQVGDNEQF
>many|TRBV6-6
ASSYGVGFGGYT
>few|TRBV12-3/TRBV12-4
ASSPERSKNIQY
>few|TRBV2
ASSDWGRDTQY
>many|TRBV28
ASRAVAGVSTGELF
>few|TRBV5-1
ASSLVGDSSYNEQF
>many|TRBV7-2
ASSLIRAPRDRASPLH
>-|TRBV4-1
ASSQDLTGLETQY
>few|TRBV7-9
ASSSRGQPGETQY
>many|TRBV19
ASSRMVGGGHEQF
>many|TRBV12-3/TRBV12-4
ASTEDREGYEQY
>few|TRBV3-1
ASSQANYLDGYT
>many|TRBV30
AWSKTVSGNTIY
>many|TRBV11-2
ASSLNGQQGRSSYEQY
>many|TRBV7-2
ASSLVVGGWESIGYT
>-|TRBV12-3/TRBV12-4
ASGRGGHNEQF
>many|TRBV27
ASSRLPSGYSTYEQY
>many|TRBV30
AWSVPITDRVGYT
>-|TRBV4-1
ASSQKAAYEQY
>few|TRBV6-2/TRBV6-3
ASSRPRLGQMNTEAF
>many|TRBV5-1
ASSLTGVEQY
>-|TRBV28
ASSLPRLGYT
>many|TRBV6-1
AGKGGIGSYNSPLH
>-|TRBV27
ASSPSGGAAQTQY
>few|TRBV5-6
ASSFLGGQSNEQY
>few|TRBV4-1
ASSQPKDRAYEQY
>many|TRBV28
ASSLAENYGYT
>-|TRBV15
ATSRDRGGGSETQY
>many|TRBV19
ASSVSSNTEAF